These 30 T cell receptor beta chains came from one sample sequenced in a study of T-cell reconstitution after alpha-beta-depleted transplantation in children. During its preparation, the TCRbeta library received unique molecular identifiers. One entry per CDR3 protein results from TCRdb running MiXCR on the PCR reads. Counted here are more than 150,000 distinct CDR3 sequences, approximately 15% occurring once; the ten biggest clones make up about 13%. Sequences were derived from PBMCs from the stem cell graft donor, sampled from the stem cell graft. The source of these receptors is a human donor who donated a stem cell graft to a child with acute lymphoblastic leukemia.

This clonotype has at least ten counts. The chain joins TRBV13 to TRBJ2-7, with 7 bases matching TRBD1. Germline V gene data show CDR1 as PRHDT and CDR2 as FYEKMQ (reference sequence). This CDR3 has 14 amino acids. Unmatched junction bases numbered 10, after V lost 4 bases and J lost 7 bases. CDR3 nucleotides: TGTGCCAGCAGCTCACAGGGGACGGCGACGGAGCAGTACTTC. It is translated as CASSSQGTATEQYF. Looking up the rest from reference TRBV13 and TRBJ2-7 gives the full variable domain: AAGVIQSPRHLIKEKRETATLKCYPIPRHDTVYWYQQGPGQDPQFLISFYEKMQSDKGSIPDRFSAQQFSDYHSELNMSSLELGDSALYFCASSSQGTATEQYFGPGTRLTVT.

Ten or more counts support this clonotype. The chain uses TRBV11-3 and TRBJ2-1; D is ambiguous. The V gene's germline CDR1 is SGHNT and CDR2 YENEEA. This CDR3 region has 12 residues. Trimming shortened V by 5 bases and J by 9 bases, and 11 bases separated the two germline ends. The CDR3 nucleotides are TGTGCCAGCAGCGGGATTTTTGCTGAGCAGTTCTTC. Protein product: CASSGIFAEQFF.

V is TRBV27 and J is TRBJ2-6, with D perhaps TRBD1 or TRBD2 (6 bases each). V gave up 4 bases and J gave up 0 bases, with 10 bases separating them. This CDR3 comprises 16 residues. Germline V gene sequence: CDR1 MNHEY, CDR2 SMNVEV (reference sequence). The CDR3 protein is CASSSRGGSGANVLTF. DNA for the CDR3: TGTGCCAGCAGTTCCAGGGGAGGCTCTGGGGCCAACGTCCTGACTTTC. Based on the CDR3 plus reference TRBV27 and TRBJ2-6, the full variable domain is EAQVTQNPRYLITVTGKKLTVTCSQNMNHEYMSWYRQDPGLGLRQIYYSMNVEVTDKGDVPEGYKVSRKEKRNFPLILESPSPNQTSLYFCASSSRGGSGANVLTFGAGSRLTVL.

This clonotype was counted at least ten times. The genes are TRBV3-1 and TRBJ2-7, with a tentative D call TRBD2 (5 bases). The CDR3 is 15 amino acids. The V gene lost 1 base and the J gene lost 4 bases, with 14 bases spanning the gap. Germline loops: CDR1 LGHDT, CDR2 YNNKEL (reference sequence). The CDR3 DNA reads TGTGCCAGCAGCCAAGGGACTGGGAATTTATACGAGCAGTACTTC. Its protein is CASSQGTGNLYEQYF.

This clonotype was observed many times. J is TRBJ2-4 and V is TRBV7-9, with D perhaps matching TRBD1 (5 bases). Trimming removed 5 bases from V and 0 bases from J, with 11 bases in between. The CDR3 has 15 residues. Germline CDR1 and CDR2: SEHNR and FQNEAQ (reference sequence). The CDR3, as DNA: TGTGCCAGCAGCGGACAACGTATAGCCAAAAACATTCAGTACTTC. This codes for CASSGQRIAKNIQYF.

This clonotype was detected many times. The CDR3 sequence is CASSPLGLLSYEQYF. For the CDR3, the DNA is TGTGCCAGCAGCCCGCTAGGACTACTCTCCTACGAGCAGTACTTC. The J gene is TRBJ2-7, the V gene TRBV5-6; D possibly corresponds to TRBD2 (6 bases). Germline-derived CDR1 and CDR2 are SGHDT and YYEEEE. The CDR3 loop spans 15 amino acids. V was trimmed by 4 bases and J by 0 bases, leaving 14 bases between them.

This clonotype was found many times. CDR3 amino acids: CASSAGQAYEQYF. CDR3 coding DNA: TGTGCCAGCAGTGCGGGACAGGCCTACGAGCAGTACTTC. The chain uses TRBV2 and TRBJ2-7; 8 bases fit TRBD1. The CDR3 runs 13 residues. V gave up 4 bases and J gave up 2 bases; unmatched junction bases: 1. Looked up from germline, CDR1 is SNHLY and CDR2 is FYNNEI.

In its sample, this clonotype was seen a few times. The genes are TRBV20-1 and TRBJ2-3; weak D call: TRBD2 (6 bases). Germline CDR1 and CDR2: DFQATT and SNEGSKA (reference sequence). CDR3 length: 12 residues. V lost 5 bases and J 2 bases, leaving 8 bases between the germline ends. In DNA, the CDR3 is TGCAGTGCTTCGGGGGACACAGATACGCAGTATTTT. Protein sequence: CSASGDTDTQYF.

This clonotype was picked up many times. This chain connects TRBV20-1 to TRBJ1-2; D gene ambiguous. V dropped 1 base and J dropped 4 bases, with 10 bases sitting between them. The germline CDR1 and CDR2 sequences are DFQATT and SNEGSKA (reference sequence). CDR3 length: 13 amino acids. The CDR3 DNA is TGCAGTGCTAGAGGAGGACGCGCCTATGGCTACACCTTC. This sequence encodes CSARGGRAYGYTF.

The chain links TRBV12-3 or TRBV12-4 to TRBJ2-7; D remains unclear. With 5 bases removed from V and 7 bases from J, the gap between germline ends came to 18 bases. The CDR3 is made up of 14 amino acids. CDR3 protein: CASSPPPGLREQYF. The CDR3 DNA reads TGTGCCAGCAGTCCCCCCCCCGGCCTCAGGGAGCAGTACTTC.

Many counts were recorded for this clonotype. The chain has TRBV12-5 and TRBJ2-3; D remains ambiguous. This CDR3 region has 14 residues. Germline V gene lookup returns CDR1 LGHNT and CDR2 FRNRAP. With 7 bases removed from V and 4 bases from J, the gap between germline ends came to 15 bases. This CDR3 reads CASVISTPADTQYF. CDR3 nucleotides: TGTGCTAGTGTTATAAGTACCCCAGCAGATACGCAGTATTTT.

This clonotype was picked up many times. DNA of the CDR3: TGTGCCAGCACCCTGGGGGATGGCTACACCTTC. This encodes CASTLGDGYTF. The genes are TRBV12-3 or TRBV12-4 and TRBJ1-2; D is perhaps TRBD1 (5 bases). The V gene lost 7 bases and the J gene lost 6 bases, with 9 bases spanning the gap. CDR3 size: 11 residues.

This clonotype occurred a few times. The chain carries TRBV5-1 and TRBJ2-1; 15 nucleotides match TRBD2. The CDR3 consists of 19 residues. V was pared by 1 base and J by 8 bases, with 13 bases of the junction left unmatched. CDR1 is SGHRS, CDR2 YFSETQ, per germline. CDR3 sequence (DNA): TGCGCCAGCAGCTTGCACGGGACTAGCGGGAGGCAGAACTCGGATGAGCAGTTCTTC. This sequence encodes CASSLHGTSGRQNSDEQFF.

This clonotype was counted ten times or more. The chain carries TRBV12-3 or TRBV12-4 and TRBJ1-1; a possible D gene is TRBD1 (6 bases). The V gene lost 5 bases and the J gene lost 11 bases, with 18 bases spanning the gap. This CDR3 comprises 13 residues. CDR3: CASSPYRDSLAFF. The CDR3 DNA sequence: TGTGCCAGCAGTCCTTACAGGGACTCATTGGCTTTCTTT.

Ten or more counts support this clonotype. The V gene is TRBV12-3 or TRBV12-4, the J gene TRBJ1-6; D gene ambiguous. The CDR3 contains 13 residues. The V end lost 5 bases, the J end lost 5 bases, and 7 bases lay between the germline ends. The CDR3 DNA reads TGTGCCAGCAGTCGGACGGATAATTCACCCCTCCACTTT. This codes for CASSRTDNSPLHF.

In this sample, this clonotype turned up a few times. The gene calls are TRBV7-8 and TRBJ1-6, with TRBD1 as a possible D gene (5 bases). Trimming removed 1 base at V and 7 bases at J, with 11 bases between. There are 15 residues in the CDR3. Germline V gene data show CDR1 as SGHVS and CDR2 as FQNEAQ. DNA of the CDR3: TGTGCCAGCAGCTTAGTGGGGCAGCGGAATTCACCCCTCCACTTT. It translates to CASSLVGQRNSPLHF.

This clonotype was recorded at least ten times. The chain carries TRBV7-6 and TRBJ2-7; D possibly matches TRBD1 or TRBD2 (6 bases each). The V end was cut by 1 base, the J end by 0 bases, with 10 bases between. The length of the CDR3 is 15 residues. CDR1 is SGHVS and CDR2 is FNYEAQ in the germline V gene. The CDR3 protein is CASSLEGGYSYEQYF. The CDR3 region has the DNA TGTGCCAGCAGCTTAGAGGGGGGCTACTCCTACGAGCAGTACTTC.

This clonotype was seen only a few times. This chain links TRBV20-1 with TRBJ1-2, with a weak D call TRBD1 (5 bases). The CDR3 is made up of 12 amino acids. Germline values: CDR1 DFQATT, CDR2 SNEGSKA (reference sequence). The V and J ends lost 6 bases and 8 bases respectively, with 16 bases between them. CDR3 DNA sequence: TGCAGTGCCGCGCAAGGGGTGGGGGGCTACACCTTC. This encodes CSAAQGVGGYTF.

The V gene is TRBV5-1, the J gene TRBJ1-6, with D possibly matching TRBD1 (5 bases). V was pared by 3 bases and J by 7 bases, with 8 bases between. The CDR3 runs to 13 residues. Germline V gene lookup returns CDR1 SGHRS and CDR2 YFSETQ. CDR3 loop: CASSWDWNSPLHF. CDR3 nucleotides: TGCGCCAGCAGCTGGGACTGGAATTCACCCCTCCACTTT.

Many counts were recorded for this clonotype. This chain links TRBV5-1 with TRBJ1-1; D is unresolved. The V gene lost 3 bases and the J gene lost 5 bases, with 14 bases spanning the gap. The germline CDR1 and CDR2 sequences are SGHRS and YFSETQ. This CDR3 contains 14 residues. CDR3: CASSSGGLRTEAFF. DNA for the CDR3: TGCGCCAGCAGCTCAGGAGGTTTAAGGACTGAAGCTTTCTTT.

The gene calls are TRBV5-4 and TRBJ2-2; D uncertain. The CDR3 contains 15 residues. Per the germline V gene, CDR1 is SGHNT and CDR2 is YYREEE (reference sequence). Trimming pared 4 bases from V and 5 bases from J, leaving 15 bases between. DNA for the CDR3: TGTGCCAGCAGCCCCACCGGTCGGGTTACCGGGGAGCTGTTTTTT. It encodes CASSPTGRVTGELFF.

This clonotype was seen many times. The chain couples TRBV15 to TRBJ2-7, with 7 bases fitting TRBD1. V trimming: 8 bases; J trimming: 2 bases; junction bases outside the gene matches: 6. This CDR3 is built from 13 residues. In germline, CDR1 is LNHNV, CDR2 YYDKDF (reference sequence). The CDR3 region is CATAFGTAYEQYF. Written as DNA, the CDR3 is TGTGCCACCGCCTTCGGGACAGCCTACGAGCAGTACTTC. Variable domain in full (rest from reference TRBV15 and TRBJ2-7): DAMVIQNPRYQVTQFGKPVTLSCSQTLNHNVMYWYQQKSSQAPKLLFHYYDKDFNNEADTPDNFQSRRPNTSFCFLDIRSPGLGDTAMYLCATAFGTAYEQYFGPGTRLTVT.

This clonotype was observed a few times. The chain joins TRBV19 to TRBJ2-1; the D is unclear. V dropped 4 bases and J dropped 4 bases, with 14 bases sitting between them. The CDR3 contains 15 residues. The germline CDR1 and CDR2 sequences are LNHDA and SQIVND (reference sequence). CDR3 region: CASSRPRSLYNEQFF. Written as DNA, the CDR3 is TGTGCCAGTAGTAGGCCCAGATCCCTATACAATGAGCAGTTCTTC.

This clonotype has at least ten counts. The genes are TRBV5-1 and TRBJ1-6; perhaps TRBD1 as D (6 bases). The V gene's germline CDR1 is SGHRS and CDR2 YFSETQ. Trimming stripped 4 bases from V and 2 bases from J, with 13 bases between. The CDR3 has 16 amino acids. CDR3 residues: CASSTGQNPYNSPLHF. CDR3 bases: TGCGCCAGCAGCACCGGACAGAACCCCTATAATTCACCCCTCCACTTT. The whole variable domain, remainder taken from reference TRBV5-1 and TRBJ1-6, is KAGVTQTPRYLIKTRGQQVTLSCSPISGHRSVSWYQQTPGQGLQFLFEYFSETQRNKGNFPGRFSGRQFSNSRSEMNVSTLELGDSALYLCASSTGQNPYNSPLHFGNGTRLTVT.

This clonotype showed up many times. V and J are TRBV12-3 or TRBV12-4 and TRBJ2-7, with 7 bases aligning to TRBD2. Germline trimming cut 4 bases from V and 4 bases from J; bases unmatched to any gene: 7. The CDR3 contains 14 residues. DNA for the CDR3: TGTGCCAGCAGTTCACGGGGGGTCCTGTACGAGCAGTACTTC. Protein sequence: CASSSRGVLYEQYF.

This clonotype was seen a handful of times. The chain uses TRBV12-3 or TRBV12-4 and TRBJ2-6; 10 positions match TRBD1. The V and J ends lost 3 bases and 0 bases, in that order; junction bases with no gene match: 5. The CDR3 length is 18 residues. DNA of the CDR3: TGTGCCAGCAGTTTCAGACAGGGGGCAAACTCTGGGGCCAACGTCCTGACTTTC. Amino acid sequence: CASSFRQGANSGANVLTF.

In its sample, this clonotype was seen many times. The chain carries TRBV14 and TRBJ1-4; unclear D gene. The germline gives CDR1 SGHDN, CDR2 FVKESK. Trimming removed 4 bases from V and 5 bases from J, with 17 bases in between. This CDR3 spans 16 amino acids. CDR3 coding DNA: TGTGCCAGCAGCCCGCTGAGGAAGAGAACGAATGAAAAACTGTTTTTT. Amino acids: CASSPLRKRTNEKLFF. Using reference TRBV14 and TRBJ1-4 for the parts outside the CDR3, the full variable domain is EAGVTQFPSHSVIEKGQTVTLRCDPISGHDNLYWYRRVMGKEIKFLLHFVKESKQDESGMPNNRFLAERTGGTYSTLKVQPAELEDSGVYFCASSPLRKRTNEKLFFGSGTQLSVL.

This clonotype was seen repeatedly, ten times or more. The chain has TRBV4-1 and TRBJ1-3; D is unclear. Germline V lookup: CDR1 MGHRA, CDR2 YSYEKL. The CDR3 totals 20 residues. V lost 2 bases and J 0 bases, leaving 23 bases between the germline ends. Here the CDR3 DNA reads TGCGCCAGCAGCCAACCCCAAGTTCGGTTCCATCTACACTCTGGAAACACCATATATTTT. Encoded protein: CASSQPQVRFHLHSGNTIYF.

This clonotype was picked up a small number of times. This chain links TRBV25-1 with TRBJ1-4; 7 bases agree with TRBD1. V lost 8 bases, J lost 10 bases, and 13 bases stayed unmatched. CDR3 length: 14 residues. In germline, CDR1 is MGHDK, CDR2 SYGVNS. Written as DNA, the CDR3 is TGTGCCAGCGGATCCCCGGCAGGGGGAGGAAAACTGTTTTTT. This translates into CASGSPAGGGKLFF.

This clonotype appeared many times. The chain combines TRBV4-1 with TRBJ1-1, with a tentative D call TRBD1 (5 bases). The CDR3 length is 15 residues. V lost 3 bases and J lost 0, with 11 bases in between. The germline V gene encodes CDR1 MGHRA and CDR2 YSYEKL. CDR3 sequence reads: CASSHRTPLNTEAFF. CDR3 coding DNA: TGCGCCAGCAGCCATCGGACACCCTTGAACACTGAAGCTTTCTTT.